Listed here are 25 T cell receptor beta chains from one sample, sequenced in a study of cytomegalovirus exposure and HLA in healthy donors. With 60 Vbeta and 13 Jbeta primers, the PCR was carried out. TCRdb's table, derived via immunoSEQ multiplex PCR, lists solely in-frame clones and lacks some. The sample has roughly 63,000 clones, about three quarters seen once. The specimen sequenced was PBMCs. The receptor source for this set is a man between 50 and 59 years old in good health and CMV-seropositive.

This clone was seen just once. The chain recombines TRBV6-4 with TRBJ2-7, with D perhaps matching TRBD2 (6 bases). From germline, CDR1 is MRHNA and CDR2 SNTAGT. Trimming pared 6 bases from V and 0 bases from J, leaving 12 bases between. This CDR3 spans 14 amino acids. CDR3 residues: CASREGVFSYEQYF. The CDR3 DNA reads TGTGCCAGCAGGGAGGGAGTTTTCTCCTACGAGCAGTACTTC.

This chain uses TRBV5-6 with TRBJ2-1, with a weak D call TRBD2 (6 bases). This CDR3 contains 16 residues. Germline V gives CDR1 SGHDT, CDR2 YYEEEE. V was clipped by 4 bases and J by 1 base, with 15 bases between them. The CDR3 sequence: CASSVNPGDSYNEQFF. CDR3 in DNA: TGTGCCAGCAGCGTGAATCCGGGAGATTCCTACAATGAGCAGTTCTTC.

This clone was seen just once. This chain links TRBV6-5 with TRBJ2-1; D remains ambiguous. The V end was cut by 8 bases, the J end by 9 bases, with 14 bases between. The CDR3 length is 12 residues. Germline V gene lookup returns CDR1 MNHEY and CDR2 SVGAGI. The CDR3 is CASGLKTAEQFF. CDR3 DNA: TGTGCCAGCGGGCTCAAGACGGCTGAGCAGTTCTTC.

This clone occurred a few times. A far larger clone is one nucleotide away, so this likely arose from a read error. The V and J genes are TRBV19 and TRBJ2-7; TRBD2 matches 12 bases. This CDR3 contains 14 residues. With V trimmed by 8 bases and J by 4 bases, 6 bases remained unmatched. Germline-derived CDR1 and CDR2 are LNHDA and SQIVND (reference sequence). CDR3 nucleotides: TGTGCCAGTTCTAGGACTAGCGGGACATACGAGCAGTACGTC. Its protein is CASSRTSGTYEQYV.

The sample holds a few counts of this clone. The chain employs TRBV4-1 and TRBJ2-4; 9 bases line up with TRBD2. The CDR3 sequence is 13 residues long. The junction had 3 bases not matched to a gene; V was cut back by 1 base and J by 11 bases. Germline CDR1 reads MGHRA; CDR2 reads YSYEKL. CDR3 DNA: TGCGCCAGCAGCCAAGCACTAGCGGGTGTTCAGTACTTC. Translation: CASSQALAGVQYF.

The chain has TRBV7-9 and TRBJ1-2; D is perhaps TRBD1 (6 bases). The CDR3 is 15 amino acids. CDR1 SEHNR and CDR2 FQNEAQ come from the germline V gene (reference sequence). V lost 5 bases and J 7 bases, leaving 20 bases between the germline ends. The chain's CDR3 is CASSRTQGSMLGYTF. The CDR3, as DNA: TGTGCCAGCAGCAGGACACAGGGTTCCATGCTTGGCTACACCTTC. Full variable domain (rest looked up from reference TRBV7-9 and TRBJ1-2): DTGVSQNPRHKITKRGQNVTFRCDPISEHNRLYWYRQTLGQGPEFLTYFQNEAQLEKSRLLSDRFSAERPKGSFSTLEIQRTEQGDSAMYLCASSRTQGSMLGYTFGSGTRLTVV.

The rearrangement uses TRBV5-4 and TRBJ1-4; the match to TRBD1 covers 12 bases. The germline gives CDR1 SGHNT, CDR2 YYREEE (reference sequence). This CDR3 is built from 16 residues. With V trimmed by 3 bases and J by 7 bases, 7 bases remained unmatched. CDR3: CASSSSTGQGAEKLFF. CDR3 sequence (DNA): TGTGCCAGCAGCTCGTCAACGGGACAGGGGGCTGAAAAACTGTTTTTT. The full variable domain, with the rest looked up from reference TRBV5-4 and TRBJ1-4, is ETGVTQSPTHLIKTRGQQVTLRCSSQSGHNTVSWYQQALGQGPQFIFQYYREEENGRGNFPPRFSGLQFPNYSSELNVNALELDDSALYLCASSSSTGQGAEKLFFGSGTQLSVL.

The V and J genes are TRBV5-1 and TRBJ1-4, with TRBD1 matching 7 bases. This CDR3 is built from 14 residues. CDR1 is SGHRS, CDR2 YFSETQ, per germline. V lost 0 bases and J lost 5; bases outside the gene matches: 1. The CDR3 sequence: CASSLEQGNEKLFF. The CDR3 coding sequence is TGCGCCAGCAGCTTGGAACAGGGGAATGAAAAACTGTTTTTT.

The chain couples TRBV9 to TRBJ1-1; TRBD1 might be the D (5 bases). The CDR3 is made up of 15 amino acids. In germline, CDR1 is SGDLS, CDR2 YYNGEE. V shed 3 bases and J shed 4 bases, with 16 bases lying between them. The CDR3 bases are TGTGCCAGCAGCGCCGAAGGGAGGGGAGGCACTGAAGCTTTCTTT. It is translated as CASSAEGRGGTEAFF.

The genes are TRBV6-1 and TRBJ1-1; 7 bases are shared with TRBD1. This CDR3 spans 15 amino acids. CDR1 and CDR2 from the germline V gene are MNHNS and SASEGT. The V gene end was trimmed by 2 bases and the J gene end by 5 bases; junction bases not matched to a gene: 8. The CDR3 DNA follows: TGTGCCAGCAGTGAATATGTTGGCAGGGGGACTGAAGCTTTCTTT. This codes for CASSEYVGRGTEAFF.

This sequence joins TRBV7-2 and TRBJ1-4; no firm D call. CDR1 and CDR2 from the germline V gene are SGHTA and FQGNSA. Trimming took 0 bases from V and 11 from J, leaving 10 bases between them. The CDR3 contains 13 residues. The CDR3 DNA reads TGTGCCAGCAGCTTAGCGCGTCGAGGGAAACTGTTTTTT. Translation: CASSLARRGKLFF.

V is TRBV28 and J is TRBJ2-1, with TRBD2 matching over 8 bases. This CDR3 contains 17 residues. Germline values: CDR1 MDHEN, CDR2 SYDVKM. Losses at the gene ends were 3 bases for V and 8 bases for J; bases not matched to a gene: 15. CDR3 region: CASSFNGRATRGDEQFF. For the CDR3, the DNA is TGTGCCAGCAGTTTCAACGGGAGGGCCACTAGGGGGGATGAGCAGTTCTTC.

The chain employs TRBV5-1 and TRBJ1-5; D not certain. CDR1 and CDR2 (germline): SGHRS, YFSETQ. The CDR3 contains 15 residues. Deletions cut 0 bases from V and 0 bases from J, with 7 bases between. CDR3 nucleotide sequence: TGCGCCAGCAGCTTGGACGAGGGTAGCAATCAGCCCCAGCATTTT. Its protein product is CASSLDEGSNQPQHF. Full variable domain (remainder filled in from reference TRBV5-1 and TRBJ1-5): KAGVTQTPRYLIKTRGQQVTLSCSPISGHRSVSWYQQTPGQGLQFLFEYFSETQRNKGNFPGRFSGRQFSNSRSEMNVSTLELGDSALYLCASSLDEGSNQPQHFGDGTRLSIL.

This clone was observed a handful of times. J is TRBJ2-1 and V is TRBV18; 13 bases are shared with TRBD2. The CDR3 runs 16 residues. The V gene's germline CDR1 is KGHSH and CDR2 LQKENI. V trimming: 3 bases; J trimming: 7 bases; junction bases outside the gene matches: 6. As DNA, the CDR3 is TGTGCCAGCTCACCCACTAGCGGGAGGGCCGGAAATGAGCAGTTCTTC. Its protein is CASSPTSGRAGNEQFF.

Regarding this clone: The junction shows a germline mismatch at one end, possibly a read error. The chain has TRBV29-1 and TRBJ1-2, with D possibly matching TRBD1 (5 bases). Germline V lookup: CDR1 SQVTM, CDR2 ANQGSEA. This CDR3 has 12 residues. Written as DNA, the CDR3 is TGCAGCGTCGAAGGTCCAGGGCGTGGCTACACCTTC. This translates into CSVEGPGRGYTF.

The genes are TRBV10-2 and TRBJ2-7, with TRBD2 as a possible D gene (6 bases). V was cut by 10 bases and J by 5 bases, with 15 bases left in between. CDR1 is WSHSY and CDR2 is SAAADI in the germline V gene. The length of the CDR3 is 12 residues. In DNA form, the CDR3 reads TGCGCCACCGGGGCGGGACTCAACGAGCAGTACTTC. Translation: CATGAGLNEQYF.

This clone has a handful of counts. The chain couples TRBV7-2 to TRBJ2-1; 8 bases line up with TRBD2. Germline values: CDR1 SGHTA, CDR2 FQGNSA. The ends lost 5 bases at V and 4 bases at J; junction bases unmatched: 7. CDR3 length equals 15 residues. The CDR3 reads CASSRIPSGYNEQFF. CDR3 nucleotide sequence: TGTGCCAGCAGCCGAATCCCTAGCGGGTACAATGAGCAGTTCTTC.

V gene TRBV27 combines with J gene TRBJ2-1, with a weak D call TRBD2 (7 bases). V was cut by 6 bases and J by 5 bases, with 26 bases left in between. The CDR3 length is 18 residues. Germline CDR1 and CDR2: MNHEY and SMNVEV (reference sequence). The CDR3 nucleotides read TGTGCCAGCAGCTCGTTGTCCGCGGGCAGGGGAGGGAACAATGAGCAGTTCTTC. Protein product: CASSSLSAGRGGNNEQFF.

V is TRBV4-1 and J is TRBJ2-1, with TRBD2 matching over 7 bases. The germline V gene encodes CDR1 MGHRA and CDR2 YSYEKL. The V segment lost 0 bases and the J segment 2 bases; nucleotides outside the gene matches: 10. The CDR3 spans 18 residues. The DNA of the CDR3 is TGCGCCAGCAGCCAAGATCCTGGCGGGAGTGTTCCCTACAATGAGCAGTTCTTC. It codes for CASSQDPGGSVPYNEQFF.

This clone was observed a few times. The chain couples TRBV5-4 to TRBJ1-1; 9 nucleotides align to TRBD1. Germline V gives CDR1 SGHNT, CDR2 YYREEE (reference sequence). This CDR3 is 14 amino acids long. With V trimmed by 2 bases and J by 5 bases, 4 bases remained unmatched. CDR3 protein: CASSFDRGYTEAFF. The DNA for the CDR3 is TGTGCCAGCAGCTTCGACAGGGGGTATACTGAAGCTTTCTTT. The complete variable domain, with remaining parts taken from reference TRBV5-4 and TRBJ1-1, reads ETGVTQSPTHLIKTRGQQVTLRCSSQSGHNTVSWYQQALGQGPQFIFQYYREEENGRGNFPPRFSGLQFPNYSSELNVNALELDDSALYLCASSFDRGYTEAFFGQGTRLTVV.

The V call is TRBV27, the J call TRBJ2-1; 13 bases map to TRBD2. J was trimmed by 9 bases and V by 0 bases; bases with no gene match: 8. CDR1 and CDR2 (germline): MNHEY, SMNVEV (reference sequence). The CDR3 has 17 residues. CDR3 DNA sequence: TGTGCCAGCAGTTTATCGAACTCGCGACTAGCGGGAGGTGAGCAGTTCTTC. Protein sequence: CASSLSNSRLAGGEQFF.

This chain links TRBV4-1 with TRBJ2-5; possibly TRBD2 for D (5 bases). The V end lost 6 bases, the J end lost 2 bases, and 16 bases lay between the germline ends. CDR1 is MGHRA and CDR2 is YSYEKL in the germline V gene. This CDR3 contains 15 residues. CDR3 nucleotides: TGCGCCAGCAGAGAAAGGGCGGGTCCTCAAGAGACCCAGTACTTC. Its translation is CASRERAGPQETQYF.

The chain carries TRBV5-6 and TRBJ1-2; D gene ambiguous. Germline CDR1 SGHDT, CDR2 YYEEEE. The CDR3 is 16 residues long. Trimming stripped 1 base from V and 7 bases from J, with 20 bases between. The CDR3 DNA reads as TGTGCCAGCAGCTTGTCCCAACCCACTAAAGGCCGTGGCTACACCTTC. The encoded protein is CASSLSQPTKGRGYTF.

This clone came up a few times. This chain links TRBV15 with TRBJ2-2; TRBD1 matches 9 bases. Per germline, CDR1 LNHNV and CDR2 YYDKDF (reference sequence). The CDR3 is 15 amino acids. Trimming cost V 1 base and J 3 bases; bases outside gene matches: 0. CDR3 residues: CATSRGDRDTGELFF. Written as DNA, the CDR3 is TGTGCCACCAGCAGAGGGGACAGGGACACCGGGGAGCTGTTTTTT.

This clone turned up a few times. The likely explanation is a read error, given a far larger clone one base away. Other nucleotide sequences from this sample produce the same CDR3. The rearrangement joins TRBV5-1 to TRBJ2-1, with 10 bases aligning to TRBD2. The CDR3 sequence is 15 residues long. From germline, CDR1 is SGHRS and CDR2 YFSETQ. Trimming at V came to 3 bases and at J to 8 bases, leaving 8 bases not matched to a gene. The CDR3 loop reads CASSSSGLAAYEQFF. The CDR3 bases are TGCGCCAGCAGCTCATCCGGACTAGCGGCCTATGAGCAGTTCTTC.